One TCR beta chain is described in this entry. Its target is not known. Germline-derived CDR1 and CDR2 are MNHEY and SMNVEV (reference sequence). The germline V and J ends were trimmed by 4 bases and 0 bases, with 12 bases remaining between them. The CDR3 runs 15 residues. Only in-frame clones appear in the TCRdb table, and some are missing; sequencing was by immunoSEQ multiplex PCR. The sample has some 8,400 clones; over 70% are singletons. The data derive from a study of tumor-infiltrating lymphocytes in localized non-small cell lung cancer. Whole-study context: The cohort mixed smokers and never-smokers, several histologies, and some post-neoadjuvant-chemotherapy samples.

Study outcomes and limitations: No T-cell fraction difference was seen between IM1 and IM2 tumors. TCR sequencing covered a subset of patients with enough tissue.

This TCR was sampled from a human donor with non-small cell lung cancer. The sample taken for sequencing was uninvolved lung tissue not adjacent to the tumor. V and J are TRBV27 and TRBJ1-2; D ambiguous. The chain's CDR3 is CASSSRTAPNYGYTF. The DNA of the CDR3 is TGTGCCAGCAGTTCTCGGACGGCTCCTAACTATGGCTACACCTTC.